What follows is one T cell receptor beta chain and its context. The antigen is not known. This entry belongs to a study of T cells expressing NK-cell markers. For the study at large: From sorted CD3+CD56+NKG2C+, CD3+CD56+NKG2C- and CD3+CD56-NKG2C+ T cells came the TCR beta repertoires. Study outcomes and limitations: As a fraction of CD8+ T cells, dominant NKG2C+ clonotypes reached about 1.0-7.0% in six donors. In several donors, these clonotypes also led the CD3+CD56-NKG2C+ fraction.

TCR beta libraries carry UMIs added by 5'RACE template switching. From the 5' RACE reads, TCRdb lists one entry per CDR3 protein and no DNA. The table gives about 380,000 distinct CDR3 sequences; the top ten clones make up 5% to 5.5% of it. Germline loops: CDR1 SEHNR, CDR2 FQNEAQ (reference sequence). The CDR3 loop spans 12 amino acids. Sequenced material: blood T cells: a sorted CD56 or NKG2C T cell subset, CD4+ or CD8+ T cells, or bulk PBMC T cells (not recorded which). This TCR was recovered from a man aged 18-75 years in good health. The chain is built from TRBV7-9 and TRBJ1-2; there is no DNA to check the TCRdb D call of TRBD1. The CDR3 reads CASSRSRDGYTF.